This is a list of T cell receptor beta chains from one sample in a study of CXCR3-negative and CXCR3-positive naive CD8 T cells. TCRdb reanalyzed the 5' RACE reads, giving one entry per CDR3 protein sequence and no DNA. This sample's table reports 50,000 to 60,000 distinct CDR3 sequences. The sequenced sample was naive CXCR3- CD8+ T cells from blood. All receptors come from a human donor in good health. Some clones in this sample may be carry-over from other donors' samples. The CDR3 runs from the conserved cysteine through the conserved F or W.

v_gene	j_gene	CDR3aa
TRBV7-2	TRBJ2-7	CASSPPVNEQYF
TRBV20-1	TRBJ2-2	CSAIVAGPGELFF
TRBV20-1	TRBJ1-1	CSYHQGARTEAFF
TRBV4-2	TRBJ2-7	CASSQGGGGTRAYEQYF
TRBV4-3	TRBJ2-7	CASSQAGTGTSYEQYF
TRBV11-3	TRBJ2-3	CASSSPSGLTDTQYF
TRBV4-1	TRBJ1-6	CASSQGAGYNSPLHF
TRBV7-8	TRBJ1-5	CASSFGRADQPQHF
TRBV23-1	TRBJ2-2	CASIPTRNTGELFF
TRBV15	TRBJ2-7	CATSRAAGGSYEQYF
TRBV11-2	TRBJ2-7	CASSTSGEGYEQYF
TRBV7-6	TRBJ2-1	CASSLPRMDVGSEQFF
TRBV7-8	TRBJ2-5	CASSLGDWGNGRETQYF
TRBV6-2/TRBV6-3	TRBJ2-7	CASSYFSGTGNFYEQYF
TRBV24-1	TRBJ2-5	CATSDSGTSGVGETQYF
TRBV19	TRBJ2-2	CASSIVMGTGELFF
TRBV3-1	TRBJ2-7	CASSQAAPYEQYF
TRBV7-9	TRBJ2-7	CASSVSYEQYF
TRBV11-3	TRBJ1-6	CASSSRTDLDNSPLHF
TRBV19	TRBJ2-5	CAIPNDLGDKETQYF
TRBV14	TRBJ2-1	CASSQRPRGGNEQFF
TRBV28	TRBJ2-5	CASGFGGGPETQYF
TRBV5-1	TRBJ1-2	CASRETRADGYTF